This TCR beta chain was sequenced for a study of identical twins. Study observations and caveats: Fewer insertions characterized abundant cord blood beta clonotypes, whereas memory repertoires showed none. For out-of-frame alpha sequences shared by twins, low generation probability was in excess.

This clonotype was counted between two and nine times. The target antigen is unknown. A universal primer site was added by template switching, and unique molecular identifiers were carried by the cDNA. Each CDR3 protein gets one entry after TCRdb re-called the 5' RACE reads with MiXCR. Of hundreds of thousands of distinct CDR3 sequences detected, approximately 9% appear once; the ten largest clones hold more than 0.75%. This CDR3 is built from 16 residues. CDR1 SGHRS and CDR2 YFSETQ come from the germline V gene. The junction had 11 bases not matched to a gene; V was cut back by 2 bases and J by 6 bases. This same sample was also taken into another study, of yellow fever vaccine responses in identical twins.

J is TRBJ2-1 and V is TRBV5-1; TRBD2 matches 7 bases. Sequencing input: PBMCs. The source of this sequence is a woman aged 18 to 35 in good health. For the CDR3, the DNA is TGCGCCAGCAGCTTATCGACTAGCTCGAGTTTCAATGAGCAGTTCTTC. Translated, it gives CASSLSTSSSFNEQFF.